This entry features one TCR beta chain sequence. The target of this receptor is not known. Per-nucleotide qualities are absent, and no much larger clonotype sits a single base away. This sample stems from a study of blood T cell repertoires in COVID-19 (dated by TCRdb to the early 2020s). Broadly, across the study: Collaborator samples came from the United States, Italy and Spain and covered acute and convalescent phases of COVID-19. Where HLA class I and class II types were available, the types were taken from metadata supplied by the sample provider, not from assay-based typing. The dataset comprised deeply sampled blood TCRbeta repertoires from subjects exposed to, actively infected with, or recovered from COVID-19. Sample metadata almost always included a de-identified subject ID, COVID-19 status, age in years and sex. The prospective study material was composed of cDNA or gDNA derived from T cells, B-cell-depleted T cells, or PBMCs. Samples came from the ongoing ImmuneRACE study (first 160 participants) plus 1,254 subjects from 6 global collaborators. The repertoires were made available in a free public database intended to serve as a resource for research on the immune response to SARS-CoV-2.

Collaborating institutions collected whole blood in K2EDTA tubes following their own protocols. Collaborator samples were shipped for TCRbeta analysis as frozen whole blood, isolated PBMCs, or DNA extracted from either sample type. CDR1 and CDR2 (MGHRA, YSYEKL) derive from the germline V gene. The V and J ends are trimmed by 1 base and 2 bases, leaving 7 bases between them. The CDR3 covers 14 residues, taking in both the cysteine and the phenylalanine. Kept here is only the CDR3 DNA, which spans 42 bases and is read in frame from base 1. The immunoSEQ Assay, a bias-controlled multiplex PCR, was used to amplify TCRbeta CDR3 regions from genomic DNA. In the authors' own workflow: Nucleated cell counts per sample were estimated from amplification of reference gene primers within the assay. To quantify the absolute abundance of each unique TCRbeta CDR3 rearrangement, sequence reads were collapsed and filtered. For each sample, productive Simpson clonality was calculated as the square root of Simpson's diversity index over productive rearrangements. Held by TCRdb, this immuneACCESS table contains in-frame sequences only and omits some clones. Under half of the omission traces to an unresolved V gene where checked; the cause of the rest is unknown. Clone size and the V and J calls come from that table; the DNA yielded D and trimming. Within this sample are about 110,000 clones, with 70% to 90% of them counted one time only. Clones ranked in the top ten supply over 2% of the sample.

Overall study results and their limits: The quantity of clinical and demographic metadata differed by source and by participant and was supplied without curation.

The receptor was isolated from a human donor in a cohort sampled during active COVID-19. Sample: peripheral blood. The sequence joins TRBV4-1 to TRBJ2-3; no confident D gene assignment can be made. The sequenced DNA: TGCGCCAGCAGCCAAGTGCTAGTCACAGATACGCAGTATTTT. It specifies CASSQVLVTDTQYF.